A selection of T cell receptor beta chains follows, all from one sample in a study of cytomegalovirus exposure and HLA in healthy donors. Sequencing used immunoSEQ multiplex PCR; TCRdb keeps in-frame clones, though not all of them. The table has about 130,000 clones, approximately 79% seen once. Sample: PBMCs. These receptors all come from a man between 18 and 35 years old in good health and CMV-seropositive. Both conserved end residues are part of each CDR3. D genes are given only for firm matches. Only part of the rows carry a size: once, few, many, or a class if the clone is expanded.

D gene,clone size,V gene,J gene,CDR3 DNA,CDR3 protein
-,once,TRBV6-7,TRBJ1-2,TGTGCCAGCAGGCCTCCGACGCTTATTACCCGGGATGGCTACACCTTC,CASRPPTLITRDGYTF
TRBD1,-,TRBV2,TRBJ2-7,TGTGCCAGCAGTGAAGCCGGGACAGGGGACTACGAGCAGTACTTC,CASSEAGTGDYEQYF
TRBD2,-,TRBV27,TRBJ2-7,TGTGCCAGCACTCGAGCGGGGGGAGGGGGTACCGTCGAGCAGTACTTC,CASTRAGGGGTVEQYF
TRBD1,-,TRBV4-1,TRBJ1-5,TGCGCCAGCAGTTCCACAGGGGCCCAGCCCCAGCATTTT,CASSSTGAQPQHF
TRBD1,-,TRBV6-5,TRBJ2-3,TGTGCCAGCAGGGACAGGGGGGGTACGCAGTATTTT,CASRDRGGTQYF
-,few,TRBV18,TRBJ2-7,TGTGCCAGCTCACCAGGAGGGCTCCGGTCCTACGAGCAGTACTTC,CASSPGGLRSYEQYF
TRBD2,few,TRBV11-3,TRBJ2-1,TGTGCCAGCAGCTTAGAGATCACGGCGGGAGCTCTCAATGAGCAGTTCTTC,CASSLEITAGALNEQFF
-,-,TRBV6-5,TRBJ1-1,TGTGCCAGCACCCGAGTGGGGGGAGGCACTGAAGCTTTCTTT,CASTRVGGGTEAFF
-,few,TRBV2,TRBJ1-5,TGTGCCTCCAGGATTCTTAGCAATCAGCCCCAGCATTTT,CASRILSNQPQHF
-,-,TRBV28,TRBJ1-3,TGTGCCAGCCACGTCGGGGGAGCTGGAAACACCATATATTTT,CASHVGGAGNTIYF
-,-,TRBV12-5,TRBJ2-2,TGTGCTAGTGGTTTTGGGCAGGGGAACACCGGGGAGCTGTTTTTT,CASGFGQGNTGELFF
TRBD1,-,TRBV19,TRBJ1-2,TGTGCCAGTAGGGGACAGTATGGCTACACCTTC,CASRGQYGYTF
TRBD1,few,TRBV5-1,TRBJ2-4,TGCGCCACCCGACAGGGGATTTTTGGCAAAAACATTCAGTACTTC,CATRQGIFGKNIQYF
TRBD2,-,TRBV25-1,TRBJ2-7,TGTGCCAGCAGGAGTAGCGGGGGTTACGAGCAGTACTTC,CASRSSGGYEQYF
-,once,TRBV28,TRBJ1-1,TGTGCCAGCCTACTGATACAGGGACCGAACACTGAAGCTTTCTTT,CASLLIQGPNTEAFF
TRBD2,-,TRBV18,TRBJ2-7,TGTGCCAGCTCACCACCGAGCGGGAGCTCCTACGAGCAGTACTTC,CASSPPSGSSYEQYF
TRBD1,-,TRBV2,TRBJ2-7,TGTGCCAGCAGTATCTCGACAGGGGGGAACGAGCAGTACTTC,CASSISTGGNEQYF
TRBD1,-,TRBV27,TRBJ1-1,TGTGCCAGCAGTAAACGACAGGGGAGAACTTTCTTT,CASSKRQGRTFF